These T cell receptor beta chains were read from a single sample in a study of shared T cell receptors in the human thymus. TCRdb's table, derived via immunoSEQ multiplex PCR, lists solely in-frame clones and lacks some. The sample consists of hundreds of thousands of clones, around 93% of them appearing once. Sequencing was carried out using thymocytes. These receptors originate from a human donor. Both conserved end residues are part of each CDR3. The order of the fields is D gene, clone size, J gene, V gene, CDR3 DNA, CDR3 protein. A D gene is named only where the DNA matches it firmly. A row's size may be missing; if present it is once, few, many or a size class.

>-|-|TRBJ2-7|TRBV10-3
TGTGCCACGCAGCCGGGGCCCCGGCCGCCTGAGCAGTACTTC
CATQPGPRPPEQYF
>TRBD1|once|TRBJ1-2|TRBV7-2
TGTGCCAGCAGCTCTTTACAGGGGAGTAACTATGGCTACACCTTC
CASSSLQGSNYGYTF
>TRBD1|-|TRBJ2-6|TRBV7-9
TGTGCCAGCAGCTTGAATAGGGACAGGCTAGTTCCTGGGGCCAACGTCCTGACTTTC
CASSLNRDRLVPGANVLTF
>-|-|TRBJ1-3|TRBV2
TGTGCCAGCAGTGGACAGTATGTGGAAAACACCATATATTTT
CASSGQYVENTIYF
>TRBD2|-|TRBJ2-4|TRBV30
TGTGCCTGGAGTGTATTGCGGGAGATAGTGGAGGACATTCAGTACTTC
CAWSVLREIVEDIQYF
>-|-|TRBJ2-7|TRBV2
TGTGCCAGCAGTACAAGTAGCGGAGCTAGGCCGAGGTTTTCCTACGAGCAGTACTTC
CASSTSSGARPRFSYEQYF
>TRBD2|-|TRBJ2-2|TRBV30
TGTGCCTGTCGTAGGAGCGGGAGGTTCACCGGGGAGCTGTTTTTT
CACRRSGRFTGELFF
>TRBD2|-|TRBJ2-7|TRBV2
TGTGCCAGCAGTGAAGGGCCCGGGACAGGGGCAACCGGGACTAGCGGGAGGGGAGAGGACGAGCAGTACTTC
CASSEGPGTGATGTSGRGEDEQYF
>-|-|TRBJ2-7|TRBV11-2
TGTGCCAGCAGCTTGGGGAGCCCCTACGAGCAGTACTTC
CASSLGSPYEQYF
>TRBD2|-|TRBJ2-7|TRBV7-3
TGTGCCAGCAGCTTAACGCGACTAGCGCCCTACGAGCAGTACTTC
CASSLTRLAPYEQYF
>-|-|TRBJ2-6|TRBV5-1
TGCGCCAGCACCCTGGCATTCGACGGGGGCCTAACTTCTGGGGCCAACGTCCTGACTTTC
CASTLAFDGGLTSGANVLTF
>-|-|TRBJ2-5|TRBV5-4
TGTGCCAGCAGCTTTCGATCGGCTCAGTACTTC
CASSFRSAQYF
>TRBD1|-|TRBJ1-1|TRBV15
TGTGCCACCGTGATTCCGGGACAGAAGAACACTGAAGCTTTCTTT
CATVIPGQKNTEAFF
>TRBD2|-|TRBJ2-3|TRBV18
TGTGCCAGCTCACCAGGAGCAGCGGGAGGGGGAAAACTTATTAGCACAGATACGCAGTATTTT
CASSPGAAGGGKLISTDTQYF
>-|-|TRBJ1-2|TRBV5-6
TGTGCCAGCAGTTATGACAGAAGCTATGGCTACACCTTC
CASSYDRSYGYTF
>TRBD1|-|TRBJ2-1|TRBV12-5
TGTGCTAGTGGTAGGGGGCCTCCCTCCTACAATGAGCAGTTCTTC
CASGRGPPSYNEQFF
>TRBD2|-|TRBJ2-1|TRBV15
TGTGCCACCAGCAGTGAACGTATCGGGAGGGGCTACAATGAGCAGTTCTTC
CATSSERIGRGYNEQFF
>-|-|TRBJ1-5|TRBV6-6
TGTGCCAGCAAAAGATGGGTATATGATGGAAATCAGCCCCAGCATTTT
CASKRWVYDGNQPQHF
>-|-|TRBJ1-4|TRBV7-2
TGTGCCAGCAGCTCCTACAGGGTGGTCGATGAAAAACTGTTTTTT
CASSSYRVVDEKLFF
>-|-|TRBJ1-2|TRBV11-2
TGTGCCAGCAGCTTAGATGGGCTGGACGCGGTGCGCGGCTACACCTTC
CASSLDGLDAVRGYTF
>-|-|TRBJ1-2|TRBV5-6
TGTGCCAGCAGCGGGACAACTAACTATGGCTACACCTTC
CASSGTTNYGYTF
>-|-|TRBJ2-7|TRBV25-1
TGTGCCAGCAGTGAAACCCTTTCAGGAGGGTCCTACGAGCAGTACTTC
CASSETLSGGSYEQYF
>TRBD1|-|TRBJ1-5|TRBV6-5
TGTGCCAGCAGTTCCGGGACAGGGGACAATCAGCCCCAGCATTTT
CASSSGTGDNQPQHF
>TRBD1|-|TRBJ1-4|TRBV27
TGTGCCAGCAGCTGGACAGGGGGGGGTGAAAAACTGTTTTTT
CASSWTGGGEKLFF
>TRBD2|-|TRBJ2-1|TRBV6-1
TGTGCCAGCAGTGAAGTTTACTTGACTAGCGTGTCCTACAATGAGCAGTTCTTC
CASSEVYLTSVSYNEQFF
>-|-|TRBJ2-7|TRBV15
TGTGCCACCAGCAGAGCGGGCCCCCAGGGGAGGGTACACTACGAGCAGTACTTC
CATSRAGPQGRVHYEQYF
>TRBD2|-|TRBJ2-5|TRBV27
TGTGCCAGCAGTTTAGGTAGCGGGAGTGGGCTGGTTGAGACCCAGTACTTC
CASSLGSGSGLVETQYF
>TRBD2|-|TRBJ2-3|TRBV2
TGTGCCAGCAGTGGGATAGCGGGAGGGCCAAATACGCAGTATTTT
CASSGIAGGPNTQYF
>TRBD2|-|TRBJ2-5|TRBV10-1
TGCGCCAGCAGTGAGGCGCGACTAGCGGGAGGGCCGAGGGAAGAGACCCAGTACTTC
CASSEARLAGGPREETQYF
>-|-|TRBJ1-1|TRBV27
TGTGCCAGCAGTTTATCACGGCAGGAGCCGCGGAACACTGAAGCTTTCTTT
CASSLSRQEPRNTEAFF
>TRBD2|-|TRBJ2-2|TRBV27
TGTGCCAGCAGTCCCCGCGGGGGGAGAGGGGCCGGGGAGCTGTTTTTT
CASSPRGGRGAGELFF
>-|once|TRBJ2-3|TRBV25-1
TGTGCCAGCAGTGAATATAAGGGGGGGCAGTATTTT
CASSEYKGGQYF
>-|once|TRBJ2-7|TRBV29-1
TGCAGCGTTGAGGAGGGTAGGGTGGGCTACGAGCAGTACTTC
CSVEEGRVGYEQYF
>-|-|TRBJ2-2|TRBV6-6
TGTGCCAGCCTATTCGCCGGGACAAAGAACACCGGGGAGCTGTTTTTT
CASLFAGTKNTGELFF
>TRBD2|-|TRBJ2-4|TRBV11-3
TGTGCCAGCAGCCCCCGCCTAGCGGGAGTGACGGCCAAAAACATTCAGTACTTC
CASSPRLAGVTAKNIQYF
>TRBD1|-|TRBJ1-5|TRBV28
TGTGCCAGCAGGGATCGGGACAGGGGGTGGGTGGATGGGAGCAATCAGCCCCAGCATTTT
CASRDRDRGWVDGSNQPQHF
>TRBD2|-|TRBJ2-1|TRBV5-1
TGCGCCAGCAGCTTAAGGGAGGGAGTCTCCTACAATGAGCAGTTCTTC
CASSLREGVSYNEQFF
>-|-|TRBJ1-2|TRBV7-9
TGTGCCAGCAGCTTAAGGGGGTTCGGCTTTATCTATGGCTACACCTTC
CASSLRGFGFIYGYTF
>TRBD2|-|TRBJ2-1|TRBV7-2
TGTGCCAGCAGCTTGGGGGGAGGACTAGCGGATGAGCAGTTCTTC
CASSLGGGLADEQFF
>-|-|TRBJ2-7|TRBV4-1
TGCGCCAGCAGCCAAGATAACGAGCAGTACTTC
CASSQDNEQYF
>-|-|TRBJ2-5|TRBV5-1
TGCGCCAGCAGCTTGACAGGGAGGGAGACCCAGTACTTC
CASSLTGRETQYF
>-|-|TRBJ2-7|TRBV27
TGTGCCAGCACTCCCCCAGGGGTAAAGCGGGGAGACTACGAGCAGTACTTC
CASTPPGVKRGDYEQYF
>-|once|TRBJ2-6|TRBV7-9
TGTGCCCTAAGGAGGGATGGGGCCAACGTCCTGACTTTC
CALRRDGANVLTF
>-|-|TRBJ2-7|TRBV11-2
TGTGCCAGCAGCTTAGGACAGGCCTCCTACGAGCAGTACTTC
CASSLGQASYEQYF
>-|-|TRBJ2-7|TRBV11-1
TGTGCCAGCAGCTTAGGAGGGGGAATCCACGAGCAGTACTTC
CASSLGGGIHEQYF
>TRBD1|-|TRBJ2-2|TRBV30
TGTGCCTGGACCCCCCCGACAGGGTTCGGGGAGCTGTTTTTT
CAWTPPTGFGELFF
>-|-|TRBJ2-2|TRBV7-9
TGTGCCAGCAGCTTAGGGGGGTCGAACACCGGGGAGCTGTTTTTT
CASSLGGSNTGELFF
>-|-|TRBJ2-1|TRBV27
TGTGCCAGCAGTTTAGGGCGGCACAATGAGCAGTTCTTC
CASSLGRHNEQFF
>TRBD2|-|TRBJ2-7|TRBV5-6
TGTGCCAGCAGCTTACTAGCGGCCCCCTCCTACGAGCAGTACTTC
CASSLLAAPSYEQYF
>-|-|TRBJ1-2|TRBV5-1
TGCGCCAGCAGCTTTACCACGTCGAGTATTAACTATGGCTACACCTTC
CASSFTTSSINYGYTF
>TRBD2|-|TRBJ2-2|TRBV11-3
TGTGCCAGCAGCTTAGATAAAGCGGGAGGATATACCGGGGAGCTGTTTTTT
CASSLDKAGGYTGELFF
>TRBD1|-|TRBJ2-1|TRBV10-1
TGCGCCAGGACTGAACCGGGACAGGGGCCTGAGGAGCAGTTCTTC
CARTEPGQGPEEQFF
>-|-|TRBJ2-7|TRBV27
TGTGCCACCGGAGTAGCCTACGAGCAGTACTTC
CATGVAYEQYF
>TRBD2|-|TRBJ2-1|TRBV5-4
TGTGCCAGCAGCTTGCTTCCGGGACTAGCGGACAATGAGCAGTTCTTC
CASSLLPGLADNEQFF
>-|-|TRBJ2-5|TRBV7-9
TGTGCCAGCAGCTTACATGGTAGGCAAGAGACCCAGTACTTC
CASSLHGRQETQYF